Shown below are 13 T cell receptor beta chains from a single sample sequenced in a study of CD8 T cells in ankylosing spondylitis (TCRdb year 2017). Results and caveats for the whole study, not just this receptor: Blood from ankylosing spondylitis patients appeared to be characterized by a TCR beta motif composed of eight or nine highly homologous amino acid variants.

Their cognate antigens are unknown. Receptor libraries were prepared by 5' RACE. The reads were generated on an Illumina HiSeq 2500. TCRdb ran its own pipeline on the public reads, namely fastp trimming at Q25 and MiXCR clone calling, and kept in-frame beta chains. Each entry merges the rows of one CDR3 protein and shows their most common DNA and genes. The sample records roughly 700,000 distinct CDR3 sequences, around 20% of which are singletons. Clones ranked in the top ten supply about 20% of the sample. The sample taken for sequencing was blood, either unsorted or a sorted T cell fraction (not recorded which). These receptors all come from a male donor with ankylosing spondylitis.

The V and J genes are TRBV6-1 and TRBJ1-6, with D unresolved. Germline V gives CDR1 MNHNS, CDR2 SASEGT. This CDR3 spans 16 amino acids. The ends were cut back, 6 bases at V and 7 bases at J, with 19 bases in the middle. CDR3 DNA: TGTGCCAGCAGCCTAGACGGTCAGTGGGGAAATTCACCCCTCCACTTT. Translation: CASSLDGQWGNSPLHF.

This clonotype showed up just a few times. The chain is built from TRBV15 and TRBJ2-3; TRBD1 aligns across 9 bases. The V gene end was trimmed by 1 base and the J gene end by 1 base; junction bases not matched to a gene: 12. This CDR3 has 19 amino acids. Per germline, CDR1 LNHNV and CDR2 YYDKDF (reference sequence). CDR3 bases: TGTGCCACCAGCAGAGCTGGCGACAGGGGGAGTTGGGGCACAGATACGCAGTATTTT. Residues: CATSRAGDRGSWGTDTQYF. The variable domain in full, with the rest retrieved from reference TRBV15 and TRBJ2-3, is DAMVIQNPRYQVTQFGKPVTLSCSQTLNHNVMYWYQQKSSQAPKLLFHYYDKDFNNEADTPDNFQSRRPNTSFCFLDIRSPGLGDTAMYLCATSRAGDRGSWGTDTQYFGPGTRLTVL.

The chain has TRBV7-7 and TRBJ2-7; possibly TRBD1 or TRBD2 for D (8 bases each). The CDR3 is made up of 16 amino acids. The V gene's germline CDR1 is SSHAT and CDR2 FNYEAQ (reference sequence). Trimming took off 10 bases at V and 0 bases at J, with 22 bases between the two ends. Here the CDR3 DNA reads TGTGCCACCCCGGGGGGGGGACAGGAAAGCTCCTACGAGCAGTACTTC. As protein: CATPGGGQESSYEQYF.

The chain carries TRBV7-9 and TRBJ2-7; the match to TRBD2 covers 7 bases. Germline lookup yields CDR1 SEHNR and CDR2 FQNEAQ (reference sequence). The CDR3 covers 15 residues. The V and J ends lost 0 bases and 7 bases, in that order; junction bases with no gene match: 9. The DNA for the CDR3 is TGTGCCAGCAGCTTAGCCTGGGGGGGGAAGGGTGAGCAGTACTTC. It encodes CASSLAWGGKGEQYF.

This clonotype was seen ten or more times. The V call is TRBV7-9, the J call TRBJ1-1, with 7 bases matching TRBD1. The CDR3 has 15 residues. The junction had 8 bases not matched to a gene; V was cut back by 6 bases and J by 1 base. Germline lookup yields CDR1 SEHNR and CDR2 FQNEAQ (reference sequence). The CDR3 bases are TGTGCCAGCAGACCGAGACAGGGATCGAACACTGAAGCTTTCTTT. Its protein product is CASRPRQGSNTEAFF.

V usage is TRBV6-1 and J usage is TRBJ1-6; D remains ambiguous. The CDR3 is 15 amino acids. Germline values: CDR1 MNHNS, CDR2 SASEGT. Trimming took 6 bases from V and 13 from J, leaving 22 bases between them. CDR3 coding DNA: TGTGCCAGCAGGCGTAAAACTCAATCCCCAGATCCCCTCCACTTT. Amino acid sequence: CASRRKTQSPDPLHF.

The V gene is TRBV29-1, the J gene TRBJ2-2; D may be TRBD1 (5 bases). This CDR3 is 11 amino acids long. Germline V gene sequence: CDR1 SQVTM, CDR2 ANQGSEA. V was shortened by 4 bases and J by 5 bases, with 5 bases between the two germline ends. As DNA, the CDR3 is TGCAGCGTTGGACAGACCGGGGAGCTGTTTTTT. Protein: CSVGQTGELFF.

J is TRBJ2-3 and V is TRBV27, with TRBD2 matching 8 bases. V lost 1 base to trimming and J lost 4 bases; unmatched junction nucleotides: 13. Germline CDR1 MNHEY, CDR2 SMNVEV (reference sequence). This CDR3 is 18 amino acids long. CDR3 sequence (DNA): TGTGCCAGCAGTTTATTTCCCCGACTAAGCGGGGGATCAGATACGCAGTATTTT. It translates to CASSLFPRLSGGSDTQYF.

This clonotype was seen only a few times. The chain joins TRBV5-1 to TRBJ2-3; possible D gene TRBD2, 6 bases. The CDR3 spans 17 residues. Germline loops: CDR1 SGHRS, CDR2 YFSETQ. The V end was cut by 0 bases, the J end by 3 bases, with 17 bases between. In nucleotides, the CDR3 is TGCGCCAGCAGCTTGGGAGCGGGCAGCCAACTGACAGATACGCAGTATTTT. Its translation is CASSLGAGSQLTDTQYF.

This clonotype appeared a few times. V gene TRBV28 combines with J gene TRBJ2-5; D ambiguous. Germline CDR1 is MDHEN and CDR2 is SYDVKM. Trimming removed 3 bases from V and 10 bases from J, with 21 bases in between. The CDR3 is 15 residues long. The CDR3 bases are TGTGCCAGCAGTTTTAGGTTTGGGAAGGAGTTCTTCCAGTACTTC. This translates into CASSFRFGKEFFQYF.

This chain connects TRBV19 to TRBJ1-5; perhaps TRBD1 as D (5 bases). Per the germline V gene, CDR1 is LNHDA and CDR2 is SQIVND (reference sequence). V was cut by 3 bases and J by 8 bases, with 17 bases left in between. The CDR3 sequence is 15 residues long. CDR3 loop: CASSMGRALVEPQHF. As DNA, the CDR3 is TGTGCCAGTAGTATGGGCAGGGCACTCGTGGAGCCCCAGCATTTT.

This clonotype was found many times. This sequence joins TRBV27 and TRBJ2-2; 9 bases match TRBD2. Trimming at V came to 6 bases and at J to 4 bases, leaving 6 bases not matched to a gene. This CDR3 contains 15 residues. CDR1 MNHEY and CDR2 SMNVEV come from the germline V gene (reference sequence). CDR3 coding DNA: TGTGCCAGCAGCATAGCGGGGGTGACCACCGGGGAGCTGTTTTTT. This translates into CASSIAGVTTGELFF.

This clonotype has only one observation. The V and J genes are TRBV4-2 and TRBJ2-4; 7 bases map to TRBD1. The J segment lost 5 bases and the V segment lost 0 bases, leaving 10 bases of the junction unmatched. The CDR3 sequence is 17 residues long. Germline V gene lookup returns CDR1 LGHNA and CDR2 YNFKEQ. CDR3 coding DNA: TGTGCCAGCAGCCAAGAATTAAGGGGGCCTAAGGAAAACATTCAGTACTTC. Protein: CASSQELRGPKENIQYF.